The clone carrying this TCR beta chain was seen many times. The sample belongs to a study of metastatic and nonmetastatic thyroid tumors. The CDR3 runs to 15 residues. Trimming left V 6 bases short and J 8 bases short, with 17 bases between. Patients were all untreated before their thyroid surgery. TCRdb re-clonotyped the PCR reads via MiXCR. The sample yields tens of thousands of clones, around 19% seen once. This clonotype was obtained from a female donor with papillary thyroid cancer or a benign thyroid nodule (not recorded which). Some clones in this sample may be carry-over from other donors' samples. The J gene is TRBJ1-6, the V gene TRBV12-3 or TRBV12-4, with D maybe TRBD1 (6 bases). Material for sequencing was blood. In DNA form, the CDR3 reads TGTGCCAGCAGCTCCGCGGGGGGGGGGCATTCACCCCTCCACTTT. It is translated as CASSSAGGGHSPLHF.